These 32 T cell receptor beta chains were all obtained from the same sample, sequenced in a study of cytomegalovirus exposure and HLA in healthy donors. The method was immunoSEQ multiplex PCR; TCRdb's version includes in-frame clones alone and lacks a portion of them. The data show under 250,000 clones, less than 90% seen once. Sequenced input: PBMCs. The receptors come from a man between 18 and 29 years old in good health and CMV-seropositive.

V usage is TRBV5-1 and J usage is TRBJ2-7, with a possible D match to TRBD1 (5 bases). This CDR3 is 15 amino acids long. V was clipped by 0 bases and J by 2 bases, with 12 bases between them. Germline V gene lookup returns CDR1 SGHRS and CDR2 YFSETQ. The CDR3, as DNA: TGCGCCAGCAGCTTGGTAACAGGCGTTACCTACGAGCAGTACTTC. Translation gives CASSLVTGVTYEQYF. The full variable domain, its missing parts supplied by reference TRBV5-1 and TRBJ2-7, is KAGVTQTPRYLIKTRGQQVTLSCSPISGHRSVSWYQQTPGQGLQFLFEYFSETQRNKGNFPGRFSGRQFSNSRSEMNVSTLELGDSALYLCASSLVTGVTYEQYFGPGTRLTVT.

The CDR3 spells CASLGRSEAFF. The CDR3 DNA reads as TGTGCCAGCCTGGGACGGAGCGAAGCTTTCTTT. The chain combines TRBV27 with TRBJ1-1, with D maybe TRBD1 (5 bases). Germline V CDR1 and CDR2: MNHEY, SMNVEV (reference sequence). The CDR3 spans 11 residues. The V gene lost 8 bases and the J gene lost 8 bases, with 12 bases spanning the gap.

The chain is built from TRBV15 and TRBJ2-1; D ambiguous. Trimming left V 4 bases short and J 5 bases short, with 15 bases between. Germline CDR1 reads LNHNV; CDR2 reads YYDKDF (reference sequence). The CDR3 has 15 amino acids. This chain's CDR3 is CATSIPGPIDNEQFF. The CDR3 nucleotides read TGTGCCACCAGCATCCCGGGCCCCATCGACAATGAGCAGTTCTTC.

This chain joins TRBV18 and TRBJ2-1; D uncertain. V was clipped by 1 base and J by 6 bases, with 13 bases between them. The CDR3 has 15 amino acids. Germline CDR1 and CDR2: KGHSH and LQKENI. This CDR3 is CASSPLLAIGNEQFF. CDR3 in DNA: TGTGCCAGCTCACCACTCCTTGCGATCGGCAATGAGCAGTTCTTC.

This sequence joins TRBV6-1 and TRBJ1-2; no firm D call. This CDR3 contains 12 residues. Germline CDR1 reads MNHNS; CDR2 reads SASEGT. Trimming cost V 4 bases and J 7 bases, with 10 bases left between them. CDR3 protein: CASSGTGGGYTF. CDR3 sequence (DNA): TGTGCCAGCAGTGGGACGGGAGGTGGCTACACCTTC.

The chain has TRBV11-3 and TRBJ2-5; 8 nucleotides align to TRBD2. The CDR3 is 16 amino acids. Germline values: CDR1 SGHNT, CDR2 YENEEA. Trimming removed 7 bases from V and 0 bases from J; junction bases left unmatched: 10. CDR3 protein: CASIFYGRGYQETQYF. CDR3 bases: TGTGCCAGCATTTTTTACGGGAGGGGGTACCAAGAGACCCAGTACTTC. The full variable domain, rest sourced from reference TRBV11-3 and TRBJ2-5, is EAGVVQSPRYKIIEKKQPVAFWCNPISGHNTLYWYLQNLGQGPELLIRYENEEAVDDSQLPKDRFSAERLKGVDSTLKIQPAELGDSAVYLCASIFYGRGYQETQYFGPGTRLLVL.

This chain joins TRBV4-3 and TRBJ1-2; a possible D gene is TRBD1 (6 bases). The CDR3 has 14 amino acids. The ends were cut back, 1 base at V and 4 bases at J, with 10 bases in the middle. Germline-derived CDR1 and CDR2 are LGHNA and YSLEER. For the CDR3, the DNA is TGCGCCAGCAGCCAAGTACCAGGGGCCTATGGCTACACCTTC. Amino acids: CASSQVPGAYGYTF.

The gene calls are TRBV5-4 and TRBJ2-5, with no clear D. This CDR3 is 14 amino acids long. Between the trimmed V and J ends, which lost 4 bases and 2 bases, there was a span of 12 bases. Germline V gene data show CDR1 as SGHNT and CDR2 as YYREEE (reference sequence). CDR3 sequence reads: CASSAGVQQETQYF. The CDR3 DNA follows: TGTGCCAGCAGCGCTGGGGTCCAGCAAGAGACCCAGTACTTC.

This rearrangement joins TRBV5-1 to TRBJ2-5; 8 bases agree with TRBD2. Germline V gene sequence: CDR1 SGHRS, CDR2 YFSETQ. V gave up 4 bases and J gave up 0 bases; unmatched junction bases: 5. CDR3 length: 15 residues. CDR3: CASSPLTSDQETQYF. Here the CDR3 DNA reads TGCGCCAGCAGCCCACTGACTAGCGACCAAGAGACCCAGTACTTC.

The chain joins TRBV7-2 to TRBJ1-5, with D possibly TRBD1 on 5 matching bases. The V gene's germline CDR1 is SGHTA and CDR2 FQGNSA. The CDR3 is made up of 15 amino acids. Trimming shortened V by 5 bases and J by 3 bases, and 14 bases separated the two germline ends. In DNA form, the CDR3 reads TGTGCCAGCAGCATCCGGGGCTTCCTCAATCAGCCCCAGCATTTT. It specifies CASSIRGFLNQPQHF.

This clone was observed once. The chain links TRBV5-4 to TRBJ2-7; perhaps TRBD2 as D (5 bases). Germline V gene sequence: CDR1 SGHNT, CDR2 YYREEE (reference sequence). Trimming took off 3 bases at V and 4 bases at J, with 11 bases between the two ends. This CDR3 has 13 amino acids. The chain's CDR3 is CASSWGTSYEQYF. CDR3 in DNA: TGTGCCAGCAGCTGGGGAACTAGTTACGAGCAGTACTTC.

The V gene is TRBV27, the J gene TRBJ2-1, with 7 bases fitting TRBD2. The CDR3 runs 15 residues. CDR1 and CDR2 from the germline V gene are MNHEY and SMNVEV (reference sequence). V trimming: 6 bases; J trimming: 0 bases; junction bases outside the gene matches: 5. CDR3 bases: TGTGCCAGCAGGATCAGCGGGAACTCCTACAATGAGCAGTTCTTC. Translating it yields CASRISGNSYNEQFF.

The V call is TRBV19, the J call TRBJ1-5; 8 bases are a match to TRBD1. CDR1 and CDR2 (germline): LNHDA, SQIVND (reference sequence). The CDR3 sequence is 16 residues long. With 7 bases clipped from V and 2 bases from J, the junction kept 10 bases outside the gene matches. The CDR3 DNA is TGTGCCAGTAAGGGACAGGACTTTCTTGGCAATCAGCCCCAGCATTTT. Translated: CASKGQDFLGNQPQHF.

The J gene is TRBJ1-3, the V gene TRBV27; maybe TRBD1 (5 bases). The CDR3 loop spans 15 amino acids. V lost 5 bases, J lost 2 bases, and 13 bases lay in between. The germline CDR1 and CDR2 sequences are MNHEY and SMNVEV (reference sequence). The CDR3 protein is CASSPNKGPGNTIYF. The CDR3 coding sequence is TGTGCCAGCAGTCCGAACAAGGGGCCTGGAAACACCATATATTTT.

The chain carries TRBV28 and TRBJ2-3; no clear D gene. The CDR3 extends over 17 amino acids. V shed 5 bases and J shed 2 bases, with 20 bases lying between them. Germline CDR1 MDHEN, CDR2 SYDVKM. The CDR3 DNA reads TGTGCCAGCAGTCCCGCTGTGGAGAACCTCTACACAGATACGCAGTATTTT. Protein sequence: CASSPAVENLYTDTQYF. Together with reference TRBV28 and TRBJ2-3, the CDR3 gives the full variable domain: DVKVTQSSRYLVKRTGEKVFLECVQDMDHENMFWYRQDPGLGLRLIYFSYDVKMKEKGDIPEGYSVSREKKERFSLILESASTNQTSMYLCASSPAVENLYTDTQYFGPGTRLTVL.

The chain carries TRBV5-1 and TRBJ1-1; D is unresolved. Germline-derived CDR1 and CDR2 are SGHRS and YFSETQ. With 0 bases removed from V and 4 bases from J, the gap between germline ends came to 7 bases. The CDR3 totals 13 residues. The CDR3 coding sequence is TGCGCCAGCAGCTTGGGCTGGGGCACTGAAGCTTTCTTT. Its translation: CASSLGWGTEAFF.

The chain carries TRBV7-3 and TRBJ2-7, with a possible D match to TRBD2 (6 bases). Trimming pared 2 bases from V and 4 bases from J, leaving 12 bases between. Germline CDR1 reads SGHTA; CDR2 reads FQGTGA. The CDR3 length is 14 residues. The CDR3 nucleotides are TGTGCCAGCAGCTTACGTCCAAGCGGGTACGAGCAGTACTTC. Its protein is CASSLRPSGYEQYF. The entire variable domain, with the rest obtained from reference TRBV7-3 and TRBJ2-7, is as follows: GAGVSQTPSNKVTEKGKYVELRCDPISGHTALYWYRQSLGQGPEFLIYFQGTGAADDSGLPNDRFFAVRPEGSVSTLKIQRTERGDSAVYLCASSLRPSGYEQYFGPGTRLTVT.

The rearrangement links TRBV2 to TRBJ1-2, with a tentative D call TRBD1 (6 bases). CDR1 is SNHLY, CDR2 FYNNEI, per germline. Trimming removed 7 bases from V and 2 bases from J, with 17 bases in between. This CDR3 region has 15 residues. In DNA, the CDR3 is TGTGCCAGCACCCAAGGGGGGGCGAGAAACTATGGCTACACCTTC. Encoded protein: CASTQGGARNYGYTF.

The V call is TRBV4-2, the J call TRBJ2-7; a weak D match, TRBD1 (5 bases). With 4 bases removed from V and 6 bases from J, the gap between germline ends came to 13 bases. The CDR3 extends over 13 amino acids. The germline V gene has CDR1 LGHNA and CDR2 YNFKEQ. In nucleotides, the CDR3 is TGTGCCAGCAGCCCCCAGAGTCAGGGCGAGCAGTACTTC. This translates into CASSPQSQGEQYF.

The CDR3 here is CASRGRLNTEAFF. The CDR3 DNA reads TGTGCCAGCAGGGGGCGACTGAACACTGAAGCTTTCTTT. The chain uses TRBV2 and TRBJ1-1; tentative D call: TRBD1 (5 bases). This CDR3 has 13 residues. V dropped 6 bases and J dropped 0 bases, with 8 bases sitting between them. Germline CDR1 reads SNHLY; CDR2 reads FYNNEI.

This chain joins TRBV7-6 and TRBJ2-1; no clear D. Germline values: CDR1 SGHVS, CDR2 FNYEAQ. The V and J ends lost 2 bases and 8 bases respectively, with 13 bases between them. The CDR3 totals 14 residues. The chain's CDR3 is CASSLRLSNDEQFF. The CDR3 DNA is TGTGCCAGCAGCTTACGCCTATCCAATGATGAGCAGTTCTTC.

This clone was counted once. CDR3 sequence (DNA): TGTGCCAGCAGCCAAGACGGGGGCTCGGGCTATGGCTACACCTTC. Translated: CASSQDGGSGYGYTF. The rearrangement links TRBV4-2 to TRBJ1-2; a weak D match, TRBD1 (6 bases). CDR1 and CDR2 from the germline V gene are LGHNA and YNFKEQ. The ends were cut back, 0 bases at V and 4 bases at J, with 12 bases in the middle. CDR3 length equals 15 residues.

This clone has only a few counts. The V and J genes are TRBV21-1 and TRBJ2-2; the tabulated D call, TRBD2, remains unverified against the DNA. TRBV21-1 is a known pseudogene. The CDR3 spans 13 residues. Here the CDR3 DNA reads TGTGCCAAAGGTGCGGGGTCCACCGGGGAGCTGTTTTTT. Protein sequence: CAKGAGSTGELFF.

The chain carries TRBV7-9 and TRBJ2-1; D gene uncertain. The ends were cut back, 7 bases at V and 5 bases at J, with 6 bases in the middle. Per the germline V gene, CDR1 is SEHNR and CDR2 is FQNEAQ (reference sequence). The CDR3 covers 11 residues. CDR3 region: CASNKHNEQFF. DNA of the CDR3: TGTGCCAGCAACAAACACAATGAGCAGTTCTTC.

The V call is TRBV27, the J call TRBJ2-3; D is possibly TRBD1 or TRBD2 (5 bases each). The CDR3 spans 14 residues. Deletions cut 5 bases from V and 4 bases from J, with 13 bases between. Germline CDR1 and CDR2: MNHEY and SMNVEV (reference sequence). CDR3 nucleotides: TGTGCCAGCAGTCCCGACCGGGGCCCAGATACGCAGTATTTT. Translation gives CASSPDRGPDTQYF.

This chain joins TRBV29-1 and TRBJ1-1, with D possibly TRBD1 on 5 matching bases. Germline V gene sequence: CDR1 SQVTM, CDR2 ANQGSEA. The CDR3 totals 17 residues. Trimming removed 7 bases from V and 1 base from J, with 25 bases in between. This CDR3 reads CSARLGANPGANTEAFF. The CDR3, as DNA: TGCAGCGCCCGTCTCGGGGCGAACCCGGGAGCGAACACTGAAGCTTTCTTT.

The CDR3 region is CATSRDSTDTQYF. Here the CDR3 DNA reads TGTGCCACCAGCAGAGATTCTACAGATACGCAGTATTTT. The chain employs TRBV15 and TRBJ2-3; no clear D gene. CDR1 and CDR2 from the germline V gene are LNHNV and YYDKDF (reference sequence). The V end was cut by 0 bases, the J end by 3 bases, with 4 bases between. CDR3 length equals 13 residues.

The chain recombines TRBV5-1 with TRBJ2-1; possibly TRBD2 for D (6 bases). The germline CDR1 and CDR2 sequences are SGHRS and YFSETQ. The CDR3 sequence is 16 residues long. V gave up 4 bases and J gave up 2 bases, with 16 bases separating them. Here the CDR3 reads CASSPSRENTYNEQFF. The CDR3 DNA follows: TGCGCCAGCAGCCCATCGCGGGAAAATACCTACAATGAGCAGTTCTTC.

The CDR3 reads CASSIGSRVPAEQYF. CDR3 nucleotides: TGTGCCAGTAGTATAGGTTCGAGGGTACCCGCCGAGCAGTACTTC. The rearrangement joins TRBV19 to TRBJ2-7; maybe TRBD2 (5 bases). CDR1 and CDR2 (germline): LNHDA, SQIVND (reference sequence). V gave up 1 base and J gave up 6 bases, with 16 bases separating them. The CDR3 loop spans 15 amino acids.

This chain joins TRBV7-9 and TRBJ1-2; 7 bases are a match to TRBD1. With 4 bases clipped from V and 4 bases from J, the junction kept 15 bases outside the gene matches. Germline CDR1 is SEHNR and CDR2 is FQNEAQ (reference sequence). The CDR3 sequence is 17 residues long. The CDR3 loop is CASSSLSSTGTAYGYTF. The CDR3 DNA reads TGTGCCAGCAGCTCCTTATCCTCGACCGGGACAGCCTATGGCTACACCTTC.

The CDR3 here is CASSSGQGARREKLFF. Written as DNA, the CDR3 is TGTGCCAGCAGTTCGGGACAGGGGGCCAGAAGGGAAAAACTGTTTTTT. This sequence joins TRBV28 and TRBJ1-4; 12 bases align to TRBD1. J was trimmed by 8 bases and V by 4 bases; bases with no gene match: 8. CDR3 length equals 16 residues. CDR1 MDHEN and CDR2 SYDVKM come from the germline V gene. The full variable domain, with the rest looked up from reference TRBV28 and TRBJ1-4, is DVKVTQSSRYLVKRTGEKVFLECVQDMDHENMFWYRQDPGLGLRLIYFSYDVKMKEKGDIPEGYSVSREKKERFSLILESASTNQTSMYLCASSSGQGARREKLFFGSGTQLSVL.

The V and J genes are TRBV7-9 and TRBJ2-1; D is unclear. The CDR3 is made up of 12 amino acids. CDR1 and CDR2 from the germline V gene are SEHNR and FQNEAQ (reference sequence). V lost 3 bases, J lost 10 bases, and 10 bases lay in between. CDR3 loop: CASSFTAAEQFF. The CDR3 nucleotides read TGTGCCAGCAGCTTTACAGCTGCAGAGCAGTTCTTC.